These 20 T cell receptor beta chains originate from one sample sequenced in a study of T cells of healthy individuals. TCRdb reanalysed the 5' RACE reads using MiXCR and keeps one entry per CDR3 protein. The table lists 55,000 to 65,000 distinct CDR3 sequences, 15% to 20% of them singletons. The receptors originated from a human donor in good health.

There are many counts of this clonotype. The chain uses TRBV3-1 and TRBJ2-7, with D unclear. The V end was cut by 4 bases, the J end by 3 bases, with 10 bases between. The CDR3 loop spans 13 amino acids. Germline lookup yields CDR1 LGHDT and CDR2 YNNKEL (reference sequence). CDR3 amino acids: CASSPYRDYEQYF. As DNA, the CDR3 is TGTGCCAGCAGCCCCTACAGAGACTACGAGCAGTACTTC.

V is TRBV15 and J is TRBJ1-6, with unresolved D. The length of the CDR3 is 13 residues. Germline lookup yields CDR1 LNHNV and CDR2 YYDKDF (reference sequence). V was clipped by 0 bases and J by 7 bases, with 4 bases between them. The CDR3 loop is CATSRDSNSPLHF. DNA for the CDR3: TGTGCCACCAGCAGAGACTCAAATTCACCCCTCCACTTT.

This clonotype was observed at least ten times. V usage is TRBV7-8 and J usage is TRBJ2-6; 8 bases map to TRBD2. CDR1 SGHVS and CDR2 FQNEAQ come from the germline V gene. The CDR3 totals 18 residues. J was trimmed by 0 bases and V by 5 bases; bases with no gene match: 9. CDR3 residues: CASSPTSGVNSGANVLTF. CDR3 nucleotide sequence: TGTGCCAGCAGCCCTACTAGCGGAGTTAACTCTGGGGCCAACGTCCTGACTTTC.

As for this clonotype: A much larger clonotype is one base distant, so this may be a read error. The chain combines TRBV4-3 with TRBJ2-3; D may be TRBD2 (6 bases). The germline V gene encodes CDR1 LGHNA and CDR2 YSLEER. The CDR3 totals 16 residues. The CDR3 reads CPSSQDIGKGGDTQYF. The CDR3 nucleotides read TGCCCCAGCAGCCAAGATATCGGTAAGGGAGGAGATACGCAGTATTTT.

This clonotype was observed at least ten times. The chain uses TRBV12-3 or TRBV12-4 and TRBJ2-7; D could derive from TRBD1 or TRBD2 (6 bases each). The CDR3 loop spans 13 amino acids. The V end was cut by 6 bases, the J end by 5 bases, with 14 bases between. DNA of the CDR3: TGTGCCAGCAGGGAGGGGGGTAGGAACGAGCAGTACTTC. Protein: CASREGGRNEQYF.

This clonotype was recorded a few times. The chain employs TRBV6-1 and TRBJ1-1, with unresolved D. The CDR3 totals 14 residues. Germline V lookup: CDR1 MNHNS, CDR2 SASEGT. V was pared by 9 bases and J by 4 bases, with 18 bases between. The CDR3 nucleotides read TGTGCCAGTATCCTGGGGATAATGGGCACTGAAGCTTTCTTT. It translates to CASILGIMGTEAFF.

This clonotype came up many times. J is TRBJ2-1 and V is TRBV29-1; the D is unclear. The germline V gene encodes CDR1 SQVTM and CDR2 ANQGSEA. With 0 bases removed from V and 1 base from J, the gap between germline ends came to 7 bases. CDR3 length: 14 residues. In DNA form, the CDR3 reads TGCAGCGTTGAAGATGTGGGGTCCTACAATGAGCAGTTCTTC. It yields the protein CSVEDVGSYNEQFF.

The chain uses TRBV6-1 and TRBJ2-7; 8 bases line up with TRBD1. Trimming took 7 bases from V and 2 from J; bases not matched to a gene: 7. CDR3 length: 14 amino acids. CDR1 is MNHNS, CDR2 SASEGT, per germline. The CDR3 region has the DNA TGTGCCAGCACCCCCCCGGGACAGGCCTACGAGCAGTACTTC. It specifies CASTPPGQAYEQYF.

The CDR3 spells CASSLMQGQNEQFF. Here the CDR3 DNA reads TGTGCCAGCAGCTTAATGCAGGGTCAAAATGAGCAGTTCTTC. The chain uses TRBV7-9 and TRBJ2-1; a possible D gene is TRBD1 (5 bases). Germline CDR1 is SEHNR and CDR2 is FQNEAQ (reference sequence). This CDR3 comprises 14 residues. V lost 2 bases to trimming and J lost 7 bases, with 12 bases between them.

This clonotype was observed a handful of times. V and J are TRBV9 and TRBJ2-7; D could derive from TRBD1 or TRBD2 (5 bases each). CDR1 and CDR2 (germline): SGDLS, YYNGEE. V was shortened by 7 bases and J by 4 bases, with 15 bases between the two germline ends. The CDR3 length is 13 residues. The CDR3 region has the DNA TGTGCCAGCCGTGGGGACGGGAATTACGAGCAGTACTTC. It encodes CASRGDGNYEQYF.

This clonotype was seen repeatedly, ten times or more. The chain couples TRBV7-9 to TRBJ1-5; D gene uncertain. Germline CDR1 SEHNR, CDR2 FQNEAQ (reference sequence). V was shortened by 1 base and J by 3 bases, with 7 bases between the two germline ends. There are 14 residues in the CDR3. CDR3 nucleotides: TGTGCCAGCAGCTTAGGGCAGGCCAATCAGCCCCAGCATTTT. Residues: CASSLGQANQPQHF.

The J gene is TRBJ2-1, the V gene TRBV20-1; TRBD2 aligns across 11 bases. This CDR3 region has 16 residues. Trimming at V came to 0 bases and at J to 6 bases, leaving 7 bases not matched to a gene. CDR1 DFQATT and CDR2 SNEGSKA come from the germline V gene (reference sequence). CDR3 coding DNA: TGCAGTGCTAGAGATCCTGGGACTAGCGGTTCCAATGAGCAGTTCTTC. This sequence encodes CSARDPGTSGSNEQFF.

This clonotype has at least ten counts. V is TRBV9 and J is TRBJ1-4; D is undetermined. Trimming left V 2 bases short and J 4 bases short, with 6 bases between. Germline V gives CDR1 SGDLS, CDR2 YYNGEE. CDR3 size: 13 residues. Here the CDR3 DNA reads TGTGCCAGCAGCGTTGGAGTTAATGAAAAACTGTTTTTT. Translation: CASSVGVNEKLFF.

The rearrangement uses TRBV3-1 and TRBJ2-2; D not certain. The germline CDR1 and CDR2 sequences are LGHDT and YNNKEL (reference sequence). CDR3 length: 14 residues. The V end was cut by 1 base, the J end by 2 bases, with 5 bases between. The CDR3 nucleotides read TGTGCCAGCAGCCAAGCCACTAACACCGGGGAGCTGTTTTTT. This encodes CASSQATNTGELFF.

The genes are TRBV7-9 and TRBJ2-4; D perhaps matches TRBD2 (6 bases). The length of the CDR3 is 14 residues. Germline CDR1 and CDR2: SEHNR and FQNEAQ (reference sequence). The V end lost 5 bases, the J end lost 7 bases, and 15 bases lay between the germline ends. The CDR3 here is CASSPEGPFNIQYF. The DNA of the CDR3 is TGTGCCAGCAGCCCGGAGGGGCCGTTTAACATTCAGTACTTC.

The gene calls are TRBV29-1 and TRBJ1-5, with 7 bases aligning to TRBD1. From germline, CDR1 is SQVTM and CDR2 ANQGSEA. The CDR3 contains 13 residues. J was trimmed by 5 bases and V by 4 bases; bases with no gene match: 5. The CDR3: CSVAAGGHQPQHF. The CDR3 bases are TGCAGCGTTGCGGCAGGGGGTCATCAGCCCCAGCATTTT.

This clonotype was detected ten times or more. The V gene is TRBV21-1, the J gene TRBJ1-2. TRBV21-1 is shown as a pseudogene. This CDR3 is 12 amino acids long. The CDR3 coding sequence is TGTGGCAGTAGCTGGTTTTACAGTGGCTACACCTTC. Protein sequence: CGSSWFYSGYTF.

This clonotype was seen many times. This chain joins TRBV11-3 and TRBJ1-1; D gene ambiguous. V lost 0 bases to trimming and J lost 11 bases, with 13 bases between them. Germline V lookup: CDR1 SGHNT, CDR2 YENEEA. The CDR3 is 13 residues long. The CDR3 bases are TGTGCCAGCAGCTTAGACCGACAATCCCCGGCTTTCTTT. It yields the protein CASSLDRQSPAFF.

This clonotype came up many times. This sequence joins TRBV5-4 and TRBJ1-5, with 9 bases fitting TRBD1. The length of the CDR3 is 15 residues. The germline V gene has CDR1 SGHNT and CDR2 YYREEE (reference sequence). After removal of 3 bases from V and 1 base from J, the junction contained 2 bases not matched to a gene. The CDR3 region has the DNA TGTGCCAGCAGCTCCGGACAGGGGAGCAATCAGCCCCAGCATTTT. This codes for CASSSGQGSNQPQHF.

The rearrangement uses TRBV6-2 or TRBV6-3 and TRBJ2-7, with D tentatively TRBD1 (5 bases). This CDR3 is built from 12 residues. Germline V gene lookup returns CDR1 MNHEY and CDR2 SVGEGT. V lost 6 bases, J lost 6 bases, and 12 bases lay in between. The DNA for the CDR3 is TGTGCCAGCAGCGGACAATGGATCGAGCAGTACTTC. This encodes CASSGQWIEQYF.